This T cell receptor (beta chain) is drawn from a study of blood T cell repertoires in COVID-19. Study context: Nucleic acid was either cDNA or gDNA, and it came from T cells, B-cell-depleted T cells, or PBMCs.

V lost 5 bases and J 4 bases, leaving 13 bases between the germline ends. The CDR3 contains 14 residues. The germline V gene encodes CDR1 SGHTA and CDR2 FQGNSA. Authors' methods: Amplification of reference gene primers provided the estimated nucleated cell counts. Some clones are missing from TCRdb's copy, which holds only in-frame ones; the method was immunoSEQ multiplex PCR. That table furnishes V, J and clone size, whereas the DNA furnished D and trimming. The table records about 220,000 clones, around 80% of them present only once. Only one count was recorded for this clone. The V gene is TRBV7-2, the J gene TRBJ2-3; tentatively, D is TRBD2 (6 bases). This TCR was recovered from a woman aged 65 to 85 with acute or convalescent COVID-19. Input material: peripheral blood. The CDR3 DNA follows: TGTGCCAGCAGCGCAGGAGGGTGGGCAGATACGCAGTATTTT. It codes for CASSAGGWADTQYF.